The 26 T cell receptor beta chains presented below share a single source sample, sequenced in a study of CD8 T cells in Susac syndrome. Random hexamers were used to reverse transcribe 0.5 to 1 ug of RNA. Each CDR3 protein is one row after TCRdb ran MiXCR on the immunoSEQ multiplex PCR reads. The sample consists of approximately 110,000 distinct CDR3 sequences, about 94% of them appearing once. The sample was CD4+ T cells from PBMCs. The origin of the receptors is a human donor in good health.

The rearrangement uses TRBV19 and TRBJ2-3; D not resolved. Trimming pared 4 bases from V and 2 bases from J, leaving 10 bases between. The CDR3 spans 14 residues. CDR1 and CDR2 (germline): LNHDA, SQIVND (reference sequence). In DNA form, the CDR3 reads TGTGCCAGTAGTAAAGGTCCCTCCACAGATACGCAGTATTTT. Residues: CASSKGPSTDTQYF. Complete variable domain (other parts from reference TRBV19 and TRBJ2-3): DGGITQSPKYLFRKEGQNVTLSCEQNLNHDAMYWYRQDPGQGLRLIYYSQIVNDFQKGDIAEGYSVSREKKESFPLTVTSAQKNPTAFYLCASSKGPSTDTQYFGPGTRLTVL.

J is TRBJ1-5 and V is TRBV7-2, with unresolved D. V gave up 0 bases and J gave up 4 bases, with 13 bases separating them. The CDR3 covers 16 residues. The germline V gene encodes CDR1 SGHTA and CDR2 FQGNSA. The CDR3 spells CASSLAGSGGNQPQHF. CDR3 sequence (DNA): TGTGCCAGCAGCTTAGCAGGGTCAGGAGGGAATCAGCCCCAGCATTTT.

The J gene is TRBJ2-3, the V gene TRBV7-7; the D is unclear. V was cut by 4 bases and J by 2 bases, with 7 bases left in between. This CDR3 region has 13 residues. Germline-derived CDR1 and CDR2 are SSHAT and FNYEAQ (reference sequence). In DNA form, the CDR3 reads TGTGCCAGCAGCTCCGGGTTCACAGATACGCAGTATTTT. As protein: CASSSGFTDTQYF.

The rearrangement uses TRBV4-1 and TRBJ1-6; unclear D gene. Per the germline V gene, CDR1 is MGHRA and CDR2 is YSYEKL. The CDR3 spans 15 residues. The V end was cut by 5 bases, the J end by 7 bases, with 15 bases between. The CDR3 here is CASSSDDRGNSPLHF. The CDR3 DNA reads as TGCGCCAGCAGCTCCGACGATCGAGGGAATTCACCCCTCCACTTT.

The gene calls are TRBV30 and TRBJ2-3, with D possibly TRBD2 on 5 matching bases. Germline V lookup: CDR1 GTSNPN, CDR2 SVGIG (reference sequence). Trimming cost V 2 bases and J 3 bases, with 6 bases left between them. The CDR3 extends over 12 amino acids. Here the CDR3 reads CAWSTGTDTQYF. CDR3 DNA sequence: TGTGCCTGGAGTACGGGGACAGATACGCAGTATTTT.

The rearrangement joins TRBV20-1 to TRBJ2-4, with TRBD1 identical over 8 bases. The CDR3 runs to 16 residues. Trimming removed 0 bases from V and 0 bases from J; junction bases left unmatched: 4. The germline V gene encodes CDR1 DFQATT and CDR2 SNEGSKA (reference sequence). The CDR3 DNA reads TGCAGTGCTAGAGATCTTGGACAGGGAGCCAAAAACATTCAGTACTTC. Translating gives CSARDLGQGAKNIQYF.

This clonotype has just one count. This chain connects TRBV9 to TRBJ2-7; 9 bases line up with TRBD2. Germline V CDR1 and CDR2: SGDLS, YYNGEE. The CDR3 has 18 amino acids. J gave up 0 bases and V 0 bases, and 10 bases lay outside the gene matches. CDR3 DNA: TGTGCCAGCAGCGTAGAGCCCCGGGTAGCGGGAGTCTCCTACGAGCAGTACTTC. Amino acids: CASSVEPRVAGVSYEQYF.

This chain links TRBV2 with TRBJ2-3; 9 nucleotides line up with TRBD1. The J segment lost 2 bases and the V segment lost 5 bases, leaving 5 bases of the junction unmatched. The CDR3 contains 15 residues. CDR1 is SNHLY and CDR2 is FYNNEI in the germline V gene. This chain's CDR3 is CASSKGDRDTDTQYF. The CDR3 DNA follows: TGTGCCAGCAGTAAAGGGGACAGGGACACAGATACGCAGTATTTT.

The CDR3 DNA reads TGTGCCAGCATGGCGATTTCTAGCGTGGCCAAAAACATTCAGTACTTC. Its translation: CASMAISSVAKNIQYF. The V call is TRBV7-2, the J call TRBJ2-4, with a tentative D call TRBD2 (6 bases). The CDR3 runs 16 residues. CDR1 is SGHTA and CDR2 is FQGNSA in the germline V gene. V gave up 7 bases and J gave up 1 base, with 17 bases separating them.

V is TRBV2 and J is TRBJ2-7, with a possible D match to TRBD2 (6 bases). This CDR3 region has 12 residues. Germline V gives CDR1 SNHLY, CDR2 FYNNEI. Trimming pared 8 bases from V and 6 bases from J, leaving 14 bases between. The CDR3 DNA is TGTGCCAGCTCTCGAATTAGCGGCGAGCAGTACTTC. It translates to CASSRISGEQYF. Full variable domain (outside the CDR3, taken from reference TRBV2 and TRBJ2-7): EPEVTQTPSHQVTQMGQEVILRCVPISNHLYFYWYRQILGQKVEFLVSFYNNEISEKSEIFDDQFSVERPDGSNFTLKIRSTKLEDSAMYFCASSRISGEQYFGPGTRLTVT.

The chain recombines TRBV5-1 with TRBJ2-1; the match to TRBD1 covers 10 bases. Germline V gene sequence: CDR1 SGHRS, CDR2 YFSETQ. The CDR3 consists of 18 residues. The V gene end was trimmed by 3 bases and the J gene end by 3 bases; junction bases not matched to a gene: 12. This CDR3 reads CASSSGLRDRGNYNEQFF. Here the CDR3 DNA reads TGCGCCAGCAGCTCCGGACTTCGGGACAGGGGAAACTACAATGAGCAGTTCTTC. The full variable domain, its missing parts supplied by reference TRBV5-1 and TRBJ2-1, is KAGVTQTPRYLIKTRGQQVTLSCSPISGHRSVSWYQQTPGQGLQFLFEYFSETQRNKGNFPGRFSGRQFSNSRSEMNVSTLELGDSALYLCASSSGLRDRGNYNEQFFGPGTRLTVL.

The chain is built from TRBV11-2 and TRBJ2-7; 7 bases align to TRBD1. Germline V lookup: CDR1 SGHAT, CDR2 FQNNGV. V lost 0 bases to trimming and J lost 2 bases; unmatched junction nucleotides: 4. This CDR3 spans 15 amino acids. The CDR3 here is CASSLDYRGPYEQYF. The DNA for the CDR3 is TGTGCCAGCAGCTTAGATTACAGGGGACCCTACGAGCAGTACTTC.

CDR3 DNA: TGCAGCGTTCTGCGGACTAGCGGCCTAAAGTACAATGAGCAGTTCTTC. It translates to CSVLRTSGLKYNEQFF. The rearrangement links TRBV29-1 to TRBJ2-1; 10 nucleotides line up with TRBD2. This CDR3 has 16 amino acids. Germline V gives CDR1 SQVTM, CDR2 ANQGSEA. Unmatched junction bases numbered 11, after V lost 5 bases and J lost 4 bases.

The genes are TRBV2 and TRBJ2-5; tentatively, D is TRBD2 (7 bases). The length of the CDR3 is 15 residues. V was trimmed by 7 bases and J by 5 bases, leaving 20 bases between them. Germline loops: CDR1 SNHLY, CDR2 FYNNEI. Here the CDR3 DNA reads TGTGCCAGCACCGAGTCGGGGGGCGCCTGGGAGACCCAGTACTTC. Residues: CASTESGGAWETQYF.

The chain carries TRBV27 and TRBJ2-7, with a possible D match to TRBD1 (6 bases). Germline V gene sequence: CDR1 MNHEY, CDR2 SMNVEV (reference sequence). V gave up 2 bases and J gave up 5 bases, with 10 bases separating them. The CDR3 spans 13 residues. The CDR3 region has the DNA TGTGCCAGCAGTTTACAGGGGCCGGACGAGCAGTACTTC. Translation gives CASSLQGPDEQYF.

The chain carries TRBV18 and TRBJ2-6; D remains ambiguous. Germline CDR1 and CDR2: KGHSH and LQKENI. V lost 0 bases to trimming and J lost 2 bases, with 8 bases between them. The CDR3 covers 16 residues. This CDR3 is CASSPPMGTGANVLTF. DNA for the CDR3: TGTGCCAGCTCACCACCCATGGGGACTGGGGCCAACGTCCTGACTTTC. Filled out from reference TRBV18 and TRBJ2-6, the complete variable domain reads NAGVMQNPRHLVRRRGQEARLRCSPMKGHSHVYWYRQLPEEGLKFMVYLQKENIIDESGMPKERFSAEFPKEGPSILRIQQVVRGDSAAYFCASSPPMGTGANVLTFGAGSRLTVL.

The chain is built from TRBV12-3 or TRBV12-4 and TRBJ1-5; 9 bases match TRBD1. The CDR3 covers 16 residues. The V gene end was trimmed by 5 bases and the J gene end by 4 bases; junction bases not matched to a gene: 9. This CDR3 reads CASSPRTGALNQPQHF. CDR3 nucleotides: TGTGCCAGCAGTCCTCGGACAGGGGCCCTTAATCAGCCCCAGCATTTT.

J is TRBJ2-3 and V is TRBV7-2, with 10 nucleotides matching TRBD2. Germline V gives CDR1 SGHTA, CDR2 FQGNSA. The junction had 6 bases not matched to a gene; V was cut back by 4 bases and J by 8 bases. The CDR3 covers 14 residues. CDR3 sequence (DNA): TGTGCCAGCAGCTCGAAGCGGGAGGGCCTTACGCAGTATTTT. Its protein is CASSSKREGLTQYF.

The chain links TRBV7-2 to TRBJ2-1, with D perhaps TRBD1 (5 bases). Germline values: CDR1 SGHTA, CDR2 FQGNSA. The CDR3 sequence is 13 residues long. Trimming pared 2 bases from V and 8 bases from J, leaving 10 bases between. Written as DNA, the CDR3 is TGTGCCAGCAGCTTACGGACAACGCATGAGCAGTTCTTC. Translating gives CASSLRTTHEQFF.

The chain links TRBV29-1 to TRBJ1-1; unclear D gene. Trimming took off 2 bases at V and 0 bases at J, with 13 bases between the two ends. Germline V CDR1 and CDR2: SQVTM, ANQGSEA. The CDR3 consists of 15 residues. The CDR3 sequence is CSVETMGILNTEAFF. In DNA, the CDR3 is TGCAGCGTTGAAACGATGGGGATTTTGAACACTGAAGCTTTCTTT.

This chain connects TRBV20-1 to TRBJ2-4; D ambiguous. Deletions cut 0 bases from V and 1 base from J, with 13 bases between. The germline V gene encodes CDR1 DFQATT and CDR2 SNEGSKA (reference sequence). This CDR3 has 16 amino acids. DNA for the CDR3: TGCAGTGCTAGAGACCCCCACTTAATCGCCAAAAACATTCAGTACTTC. Amino acids: CSARDPHLIAKNIQYF.

J is TRBJ2-7 and V is TRBV9; D might be TRBD1 or TRBD2, each matching 5 bases. The CDR3 runs to 14 residues. CDR1 and CDR2 from the germline V gene are SGDLS and YYNGEE. The V gene lost 3 bases and the J gene lost 3 bases, with 13 bases spanning the gap. CDR3 loop: CASSARDGHYEQYF. CDR3 coding DNA: TGTGCCAGCAGCGCCCGGGACGGACACTACGAGCAGTACTTC.

The rearrangement joins TRBV5-6 to TRBJ2-5; D remains ambiguous. The CDR3 contains 14 residues. Germline CDR1 SGHDT, CDR2 YYEEEE. The V end lost 3 bases, the J end lost 3 bases, and 12 bases lay between the germline ends. As DNA, the CDR3 is TGTGCCAGCAGCTCCCTAGTATACAAAGAGACCCAGTACTTC. The encoded protein is CASSSLVYKETQYF.

V usage is TRBV5-4 and J usage is TRBJ1-1; possibly TRBD1 for D (6 bases). The CDR3 spans 15 residues. Trimming left V 2 bases short and J 3 bases short, with 14 bases between. CDR1 is SGHNT, CDR2 YYREEE, per germline (reference sequence). CDR3 residues: CASSFGRGGDTEAFF. CDR3 DNA: TGTGCCAGCAGCTTCGGCAGGGGTGGGGACACTGAAGCTTTCTTT.

CDR3 in amino acids: CASSPASGGYNEQFF. The CDR3 nucleotides read TGTGCCAGCAGCCCGGCTAGCGGGGGATACAATGAGCAGTTCTTC. This chain links TRBV5-4 with TRBJ2-1; 10 nucleotides line up with TRBD2. Germline lookup yields CDR1 SGHNT and CDR2 YYREEE (reference sequence). The length of the CDR3 is 15 residues. The ends lost 4 bases at V and 4 bases at J; junction bases unmatched: 5.

This rearrangement joins TRBV6-1 to TRBJ1-2, with TRBD1 matching over 9 bases. V shed 6 bases, J shed 6 bases, and the junction held 14 bases outside the gene matches. In germline, CDR1 is MNHNS, CDR2 SASEGT. The CDR3 is made up of 16 amino acids. CDR3 in amino acids: CASSPPPGQGRDGYTF. The CDR3 DNA is TGTGCCAGCAGCCCTCCCCCGGGACAGGGTAGGGATGGCTACACCTTC.